This T cell receptor (beta chain) originates from a study of shared T cell receptors in the human thymus. The CDR3 totals 15 residues. V shed 5 bases and J 1 base; nucleotides not matched to a gene: 6. Germline CDR1 and CDR2: SGHAT and FQNNGV. Sequenced by immunoSEQ multiplex PCR; TCRdb stores in-frame clones only, minus some. This table has approximately 580,000 clones, roughly 74% appearing once. The sample also formed part of further work on human thymus T cells. As that study records: Resections from corrective heart surgery supplied the thymus tissue. Use of V and J genes seemed skewed within the thymic and blood repertoires. Related studies found that unrelated individuals share highly overlapping thymic repertoires.

The TCR comes from a boy under two years old with a congenital heart defect. Sequenced sample: thymocytes. The rearrangement links TRBV11-2 to TRBJ2-7, with 9 positions matching TRBD2. For the CDR3, the DNA is TGTGCCAGCAGCCACGGGGCGGGAGGGTCCTACGAGCAGTACTTC. Translated, it gives CASSHGAGGSYEQYF.